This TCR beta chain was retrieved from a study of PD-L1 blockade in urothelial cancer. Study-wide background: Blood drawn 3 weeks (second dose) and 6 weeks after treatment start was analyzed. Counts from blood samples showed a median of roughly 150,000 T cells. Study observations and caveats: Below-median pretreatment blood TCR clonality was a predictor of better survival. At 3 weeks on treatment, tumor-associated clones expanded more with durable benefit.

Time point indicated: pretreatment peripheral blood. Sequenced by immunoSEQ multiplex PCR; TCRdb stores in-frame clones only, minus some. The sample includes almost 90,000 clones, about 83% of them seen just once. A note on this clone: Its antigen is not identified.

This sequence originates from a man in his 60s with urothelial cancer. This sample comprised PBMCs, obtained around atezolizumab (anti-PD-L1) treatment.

In DNA, the CDR3 is TGTGCCAACCTGAACAGGGAGGGAGGGCTGTTTTTT. It is translated as CANLNREGGLFF. The chain employs TRBV2 and TRBJ2-2; D might be TRBD2 (7 bases). Germline V gives CDR1 SNHLY, CDR2 FYNNEI. Trimming took 10 bases from V and 13 from J, leaving 19 bases between them. The CDR3 covers 12 residues.